The rows below give T cell receptor beta chains drawn from one sample of a study of cytomegalovirus exposure and HLA in healthy donors. Generated by immunoSEQ multiplex PCR, the TCRdb table keeps only in-frame clones and is missing some. The table has 60,000 to 80,000 clones, more than 65% seen once; the top ten hold less than 3%. The material sequenced was PBMCs. Receptor source: a woman in her 30s in good health and CMV-seronegative. Both conserved end residues are part of each CDR3. Size is omitted from some rows. Given values are once, few, many or a class for expanded clones.

V: TRBV12-5; J: TRBJ2-3; size: -; CDR3: CASGPGLATDTQYF
V: TRBV19; J: TRBJ2-6; size: once; CDR3: CASSMQGRSSGANVLTF
V: TRBV7-9; J: TRBJ2-1; size: -; CDR3: CASSSSSNEQFF
V: TRBV6-5; J: TRBJ1-1; size: medium-sized; CDR3: CASSRTGETNTEAFF
V: TRBV7-8; J: TRBJ1-5; size: once; CDR3: CASSPRTGDFGNQPQHF
V: TRBV18; J: TRBJ1-1; size: few; CDR3: CASARGRATEAFF
V: TRBV28; J: TRBJ1-2; size: -; CDR3: CASSLWGAGGYGYTF
V: TRBV6-6; J: TRBJ1-1; size: -; CDR3: CASSQGDTEAFF
V: TRBV28; J: TRBJ2-1; size: few; CDR3: CASSSGGNYNEQFF
V: TRBV5-6; J: TRBJ2-5; size: -; CDR3: CASSLEAGETQYF
V: TRBV30; J: TRBJ1-5; size: -; CDR3: CAWSRTGGGQPQHF
V: TRBV7-9; J: TRBJ1-6; size: -; CDR3: CASSSQWNSPLHF
V: TRBV4-3; J: TRBJ1-5; size: -; CDR3: CASSQAGGGQPQHF
V: TRBV19; J: TRBJ2-1; size: -; CDR3: CASSIGVGRSNYNEQFF
V: TRBV4-2; J: TRBJ2-3; size: -; CDR3: CASSQDVVAGSTDTQYF
V: TRBV5-1; J: TRBJ2-1; size: -; CDR3: CASSLEGDYPYNEQFF
V: TRBV10-3; J: TRBJ2-5; size: -; CDR3: CAISESIGTVTSGSQETQYF
V: TRBV29-1; J: TRBJ1-4; size: -; CDR3: CSVERWGVNEKLFF
V: TRBV18; J: TRBJ1-1; size: -; CDR3: CASSPPRSANTEAFF
V: TRBV30; J: TRBJ2-7; size: -; CDR3: CAWSVGGIYYEQYF
V: TRBV7-9; J: TRBJ2-2; size: -; CDR3: CASSSTGDTGELFF
V: TRBV7-9; J: TRBJ1-1; size: -; CDR3: CASSLRGSDTEAFF
V: TRBV30; J: TRBJ2-3; size: -; CDR3: CAWTRRTTDTQYF
V: TRBV9; J: TRBJ1-1; size: once; CDR3: CASSVPGRPWAFF
V: TRBV6-5; J: TRBJ1-4; size: -; CDR3: CASRRTANEKLFF
V: TRBV30; J: TRBJ1-1; size: -; CDR3: CAWSVRGGETEAFF
V: TRBV4-2; J: TRBJ1-6; size: -; CDR3: CASSQAETGVYNSPLHF
V: TRBV5-1; J: TRBJ2-1; size: -; CDR3: CASSLEAGLTSNEQFF
V: TRBV5-6; J: TRBJ1-2; size: once; CDR3: CASSSSLRGHAYGYTF
V: TRBV30; J: TRBJ1-3; size: once; CDR3: CAWSRATGPGNTIYF
V: TRBV14; J: -; size: -; CDR3: CASSLGQGPYEQYF
V: TRBV5-1; J: TRBJ2-7; size: -; CDR3: CASSNSSGVPYEQYF
V: TRBV2; J: TRBJ2-1; size: once; CDR3: CASSELASGSLNEQFF
V: TRBV7-2; J: TRBJ2-7; size: -; CDR3: CASSLPGQGREQYF